Listed below are T cell receptor beta chains from one sample, sequenced in a study of CD8 T cells in ankylosing spondylitis. Using its own MiXCR run on the 5' RACE reads, TCRdb lists one record per CDR3 protein. The table lists about 800,000 distinct CDR3 sequences, over 9.5% of them singletons. The sample consisted of blood, either unsorted or a sorted T cell fraction (not recorded which). Receptor source: a male donor with ankylosing spondylitis. The CDR3 runs from the conserved cysteine through the conserved F or W. D genes are given only for firm matches. For some rows the clone size is stated as once, few or many, or as a class when expanded; others skip it.

CDR3 protein	CDR3 DNA	D gene	J gene	V gene	clone size
CSARDFSRGTDNEQFF	TGCAGTGCTAGAGATTTTTCGCGGGGGACGGACAATGAGCAGTTCTTC	TRBD2	TRBJ2-1	TRBV20-1	few
CSAVAEGWTDTQYF	TGCAGTGCTGTCGCAGAGGGGTGGACAGATACGCAGTATTTT	NA	TRBJ2-3	TRBV20-1	NA
CASNPRQITDTQYF	TGTGCCAGCAACCCCAGGCAAATCACAGATACGCAGTATTTT	NA	TRBJ2-3	TRBV12-3/TRBV12-4	few
CASSLNAGSYEQYF	TGTGCCAGCAGCCTAAACGCGGGGTCCTACGAGCAGTACTTC	NA	TRBJ2-7	TRBV7-6	many
CASSLRIAVINQETQYF	TGTGCCAGCAGCTTAAGAATAGCGGTCATAAATCAAGAGACCCAGTACTTC	NA	TRBJ2-5	TRBV7-9	NA
CASSPAGTSGGPTDTQYF	TGTGCCAGCAGTCCCGCCGGGACTAGCGGGGGACCCACAGATACGCAGTATTTT	TRBD2	TRBJ2-3	TRBV28	NA
CATSRATVRETQYF	TGTGCCACCAGCAGAGCGACAGTAAGGGAGACCCAGTACTTC	NA	TRBJ2-5	TRBV15	many
CASSYRPAGSSYNEQFF	TGTGCCAGCAGTTACCGTCCGGCGGGTAGCTCCTACAATGAGCAGTTCTTC	NA	TRBJ2-1	TRBV6-2/TRBV6-3	many
CSVVRGSTDTQYF	TGCAGCGTTGTCCGTGGTAGCACAGATACGCAGTATTTT	NA	TRBJ2-3	TRBV29-1	many
CSARATTKNIQYF	TGCAGTGCTAGAGCCACCACGAAAAACATTCAGTACTTC	NA	TRBJ2-4	TRBV20-1	few
CSVAFAVLAAEQYF	TGCAGCGTTGCATTTGCGGTACTAGCGGCCGAGCAGTACTTC	TRBD2	TRBJ2-7	TRBV29-1	many
CASSLIGAGSTYEQYF	TGTGCCAGCAGTTTAATAGGAGCCGGGAGTACCTACGAGCAGTACTTC	NA	TRBJ2-7	TRBV28	many
CASSQDPGRTGGTDTQYF	TGTGCCAGCAGCCAAGATCCAGGGAGGACAGGGGGAACAGATACGCAGTATTTT	TRBD1	TRBJ2-3	TRBV4-2	few
CASSLYRDGEKLFF	TGCGCCAGCAGCCTTTACAGGGATGGTGAAAAACTGTTTTTT	NA	TRBJ1-4	TRBV4-3	NA
CSVRGIGGTYEQYF	TGCAGCGTGAGGGGGATAGGTGGTACCTACGAGCAGTACTTC	NA	TRBJ2-7	TRBV29-1	few
CSAREWGATDTQYF	TGCAGTGCTAGAGAATGGGGTGCCACAGATACGCAGTATTTT	NA	TRBJ2-3	TRBV20-1	NA
CASSSRTHSSYEQYF	TGTGCCAGCAGCTCCAGGACACATTCTTCCTACGAGCAGTACTTC	NA	TRBJ2-7	TRBV11-2	NA
CASSLRRGGNSNQPQHF	TGTGCCAGCAGTTTAAGGAGAGGGGGAAATAGCAATCAGCCCCAGCATTTT	NA	TRBJ1-5	TRBV28	NA
CASSSLDRARQPQHF	TGTGCCAGCAGCTCCTTGGACAGGGCTAGGCAGCCCCAGCATTTT	TRBD1	TRBJ1-5	TRBV7-2	many
CASSRSATEAFF	TGTGCCAGCAGCCGATCAGCCACTGAAGCTTTCTTT	NA	TRBJ1-1	TRBV3-1	NA
CASSYSFRGRAHNEQFF	TGTGCCAGCAGTTACTCGTTCAGGGGGAGGGCCCACAATGAGCAGTTCTTC	NA	TRBJ2-1	TRBV6-5	few
CASSPFDRDQETQYF	TGTGCCAGCTCACCGTTCGACAGGGACCAAGAGACCCAGTACTTC	TRBD1	TRBJ2-5	TRBV18	NA
CSARGTPNQPQHF	TGCAGTGCTAGGGGGACACCTAATCAGCCCCAGCATTTT	NA	TRBJ1-5	TRBV20-1	many
CSARVHNMNTEAFF	TGCAGTGCTAGAGTCCATAACATGAACACTGAAGCTTTCTTT	NA	TRBJ1-1	TRBV20-1	NA
CASTPNIAGSYEQYF	TGTGCCAGCACCCCAAACATCGCAGGGTCATACGAGCAGTACTTC	NA	TRBJ2-7	TRBV7-2	NA
CASSKGQGFYNEQFF	TGTGCCAGCAGTAAGGGACAGGGGTTCTACAATGAGCAGTTCTTC	TRBD1	TRBJ2-1	TRBV6-1	NA
CASSQVWRGRYQETQYF	TGTGCCAGCAGCCAAGTGTGGCGGGGGCGGTACCAAGAGACCCAGTACTTC	NA	TRBJ2-5	TRBV4-2	NA
CASSFLGAGNIQYF	TGTGCCAGCAGTTTTTTAGGGGCGGGGAACATTCAGTACTTC	NA	TRBJ2-4	TRBV12-3/TRBV12-4	NA
CAISGQGFNYGYTF	TGTGCCATCAGCGGACAGGGCTTTAACTATGGCTACACCTTC	TRBD1	TRBJ1-2	TRBV10-3	few
CASSLSIREQGETQYF	TGTGCCAGCAGCTTGAGTATAAGGGAACAGGGGGAGACCCAGTACTTC	TRBD1	TRBJ2-5	TRBV5-6	NA
CASSLVGTLEQYF	TGTGCCAGCAGTTTAGTGGGGACCCTCGAGCAGTACTTC	NA	TRBJ2-7	TRBV12-3/TRBV12-4	few
CASSQDLGQGVNNEQFF	TGCGCCAGCAGCCAAGATTTAGGACAGGGTGTGAACAATGAGCAGTTCTTC	TRBD1	TRBJ2-1	TRBV4-3	many
CASTASGAHGYTF	TGCGCCAGCACCGCTTCAGGGGCCCATGGCTACACCTTC	NA	TRBJ1-2	TRBV5-1	many
CASSLRPPGRGTGELFF	TGTGCCAGCAGCTTAAGGCCCCCGGGACGGGGCACCGGGGAGCTGTTTTTT	NA	TRBJ2-2	TRBV7-3	few
CASSPPNREGLNTQYF	TGTGCCAGCAGCCCCCCAAACAGGGAAGGGCTAAATACGCAGTATTTT	NA	TRBJ2-3	TRBV11-1	once
CASSPQGGGWEKLFF	TGCGCCAGCAGCCCTCAAGGCGGGGGTTGGGAAAAACTGTTTTTT	NA	TRBJ1-4	TRBV4-1	few
CASSESGIRIEQFF	TGTGCCAGCAGTGAGAGCGGGATTCGGATTGAGCAGTTCTTC	TRBD2	TRBJ2-1	TRBV6-4	NA
CASSPSGTGRGETQYF	TGCGCCAGCAGCCCCTCTGGGACAGGGAGGGGAGAGACCCAGTACTTC	TRBD1	TRBJ2-5	TRBV5-1	NA
CASTSLGLSYEQYF	TGTGCCAGCACTTCTTTGGGGCTATCCTACGAGCAGTACTTC	NA	TRBJ2-7	TRBV27	NA
CASSHDLGTAQETQYF	TGCGCCAGCAGCCACGACCTCGGGACAGCACAAGAGACCCAGTACTTC	TRBD1	TRBJ2-5	TRBV4-3	NA
CASSLQGYEQYF	TGTGCCAGCAGCTTACAGGGCTACGAGCAGTACTTC	NA	TRBJ2-7	TRBV7-2	many
CSAGPRGSNTEAFF	TGCAGTGCCGGGCCCAGGGGCTCGAACACTGAAGCTTTCTTT	NA	TRBJ1-1	TRBV20-1	few
CASSRRQGGTDTQYF	TGTGCCAGCAGCCGTCGACAGGGGGGCACAGATACGCAGTATTTT	TRBD1	TRBJ2-3	TRBV4-2	few
CSARMGGTDTQYF	TGCAGTGCTAGAATGGGAGGCACAGATACGCAGTATTTT	NA	TRBJ2-3	TRBV20-1	many
CSARDLRTHEQFF	TGCAGTGCCCGGGACCTCCGGACCCATGAGCAGTTCTTC	NA	TRBJ2-1	TRBV20-1	NA
CASSITSGVGEQFF	TGCGCCAGCAGCATAACTAGCGGGGTCGGTGAGCAGTTCTTC	TRBD2	TRBJ2-1	TRBV5-1	few
CASSESSSLETQYF	TGTGCCAGCAGTGAATCGAGTAGTTTGGAGACCCAGTACTTC	NA	TRBJ2-5	TRBV6-5	NA
CASSFRDRDEKLFF	TGTGCCAGCAGTTTCCGGGACAGGGACGAAAAACTGTTTTTT	TRBD1	TRBJ1-4	TRBV6-5	many
CASSLFGARRTFQETQYF	TGTGCCAGCAGTCTATTCGGGGCTCGCAGGACCTTCCAAGAGACCCAGTACTTC	NA	TRBJ2-5	TRBV11-2	few
CASTPRWTANTGELFF	TGTGCCAGCACTCCTCGCTGGACAGCGAACACCGGGGAGCTGTTTTTT	NA	TRBJ2-2	TRBV6-2/TRBV6-3	NA
CASSLVKDSNQPQHF	TGTGCCAGCAGCTTAGTCAAGGATAGCAATCAGCCCCAGCATTTT	NA	TRBJ1-5	TRBV7-2	NA
CASSDATNEKLFF	TGCGCCAGCAGCGACGCAACTAATGAAAAACTGTTTTTT	NA	TRBJ1-4	TRBV5-1	many
CASSQDDWNTATQYF	TGCGCCAGCAGCCAAGATGACTGGAACACAGCTACGCAGTATTTT	NA	TRBJ2-3	TRBV4-3	NA
CASSLLPGYSNTEAFF	TGTGCCAGCAGCTTACTGCCTGGTTATTCGAACACTGAAGCTTTCTTT	NA	TRBJ1-1	TRBV7-2	NA
CASSMRETGELFF	TGCGCCAGCAGCATGAGGGAGACCGGGGAGCTGTTTTTT	NA	TRBJ2-2	TRBV5-1	many
CAISDPIGVPYEQYF	TGTGCCATCAGCGACCCTATAGGGGTACCGTACGAGCAGTACTTC	NA	TRBJ2-7	TRBV10-3	few
CSARDRETGGTEQYF	TGCAGTGCTAGAGATCGCGAGACAGGGGGCACGGAGCAGTACTTC	TRBD1	TRBJ2-7	TRBV20-1	NA
CASSLRQGLGSQHF	TGTGCCAGCAGCCTAAGACAGGGGCTAGGGTCCCAGCATTTT	TRBD1	TRBJ1-5	TRBV5-6	few
CASSYVDRVRHEQYF	TGTGCCAGCAGTTACGTGGACAGGGTTAGACACGAGCAGTACTTC	TRBD1	TRBJ2-7	TRBV6-5	NA